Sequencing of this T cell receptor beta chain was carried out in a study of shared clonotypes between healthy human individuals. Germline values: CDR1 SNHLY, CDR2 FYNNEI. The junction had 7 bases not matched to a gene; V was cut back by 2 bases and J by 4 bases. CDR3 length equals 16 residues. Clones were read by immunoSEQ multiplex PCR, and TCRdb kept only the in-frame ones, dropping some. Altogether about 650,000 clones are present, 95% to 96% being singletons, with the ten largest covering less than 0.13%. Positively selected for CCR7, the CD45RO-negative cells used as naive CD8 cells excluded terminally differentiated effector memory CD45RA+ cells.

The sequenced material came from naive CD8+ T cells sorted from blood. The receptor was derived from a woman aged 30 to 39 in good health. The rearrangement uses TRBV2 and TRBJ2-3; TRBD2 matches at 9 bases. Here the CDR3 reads CASSEFRTSASDTQYF. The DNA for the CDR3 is TGTGCCAGCAGTGAATTCAGGACTAGCGCATCAGATACGCAGTATTTT.